A selection of T cell receptor beta chains follows, all from one sample in a study of technical replicates of blood from several donors. Measured with immunoSEQ multiplex PCR; TCRdb has only the in-frame clones, and not every one. The sample shows roughly 72,000 clones, just under 95% of them seen only once. Sequenced input: T cells isolated from PBMCs. Every receptor here comes from a human donor in good health. The CDR3 runs from the conserved cysteine through the conserved F or W. A D gene is named only where the DNA matches it firmly. Only some rows state a clone size, as once, few, many or a class for expanded clones.

V: TRBV19
J: TRBJ1-4
size: -
D: TRBD1
CDR3: CASIGTGREKLFF
DNA: TGTGCCAGTATTGGGACAGGGAGGGAAAAACTGTTTTTT

V: TRBV9
J: TRBJ2-7
size: -
D: -
CDR3: CASSLGDITYEQYF
DNA: TGTGCCAGCAGCTTAGGGGACATTACCTACGAGCAGTACTTC

V: TRBV2
J: TRBJ2-2
size: -
D: -
CDR3: CASISWATGELFF
DNA: TGTGCCAGCATTTCTTGGGCCACCGGGGAGCTGTTTTTT

V: TRBV7-3
J: TRBJ2-1
size: once
D: -
CDR3: CASSLGLTGDEQFF
DNA: TGTGCCAGCAGCTTGGGACTTACGGGCGATGAGCAGTTCTTC

V: TRBV5-1
J: TRBJ2-7
size: -
D: -
CDR3: CASSLAGAPYEQYF
DNA: TGCGCCAGCAGCTTGGCCGGAGCCCCCTACGAGCAGTACTTC

V: TRBV10-3
J: TRBJ2-7
size: -
D: TRBD1
CDR3: CAISTTGNEQYF
DNA: TGTGCCATCAGTACGACAGGGAACGAGCAGTACTTC

V: TRBV27
J: TRBJ2-1
size: -
D: TRBD2
CDR3: CESQSGGSEQFF
DNA: TGTGAATCACAGTCGGGAGGATCTGAGCAGTTCTTC

V: TRBV16
J: TRBJ1-5
size: -
D: -
CDR3: CASRRGDGQPQHF
DNA: TGTGCCAGCCGGAGAGGAGACGGGCAGCCCCAGCATTTT

V: TRBV5-4
J: TRBJ1-4
size: -
D: -
CDR3: CASSLGGLNEKLFF
DNA: TGTGCCAGCAGCTTGGGGGGCCTTAATGAAAAACTGTTTTTT

V: TRBV6-5
J: TRBJ2-1
size: -
D: -
CDR3: CASSYELEQFF
DNA: TGTGCCAGCAGTTACGAACTTGAGCAGTTCTTC

V: TRBV25-1
J: TRBJ1-2
size: -
D: TRBD1
CDR3: CASSEYGGTANYGYTF
DNA: TGTGCCAGCAGTGAATATGGGGGGACAGCTAACTATGGCTACACCTTC

V: TRBV6-5
J: TRBJ2-5
size: -
D: TRBD2
CDR3: CASSYSSPGLQETQYF
DNA: TGTGCCAGCAGTTACTCGAGCCCGGGACTACAAGAGACCCAGTACTTC

V: TRBV7-6
J: TRBJ2-7
size: -
D: -
CDR3: CASSLALTLSSYEQYF
DNA: TGTGCCAGCAGCTTAGCATTAACTTTAAGCTCCTACGAGCAGTACTTC

V: TRBV28
J: TRBJ1-3
size: -
D: -
CDR3: CATDSSGNTIYF
DNA: TGTGCCACCGACAGCTCTGGAAACACCATATATTTT

V: TRBV27
J: TRBJ1-5
size: once
D: -
CDR3: CASSPSLGEMNQPQHF
DNA: TGTGCCAGCAGTCCGTCTTTGGGAGAAATGAATCAGCCCCAGCATTTT

V: TRBV6-1
J: TRBJ2-7
size: few
D: -
CDR3: CASQRGPSYEQYF
DNA: TGTGCCAGCCAAAGGGGCCCGTCCTACGAGCAGTACTTC

V: TRBV9
J: TRBJ2-5
size: once
D: -
CDR3: CASSVAVQGGVGETQYF
DNA: TGTGCCAGCAGCGTAGCGGTCCAGGGTGGAGTCGGAGAGACCCAGTACTTC

V: TRBV5-1
J: TRBJ2-1
size: -
D: TRBD2
CDR3: CASSLQAGGPRYEQFF
DNA: TGCGCCAGCAGCTTGCAAGCGGGAGGGCCCCGATATGAGCAGTTCTTC

V: TRBV13
J: TRBJ2-1
size: -
D: -
CDR3: CASSLGRGNNEQFF
DNA: TGTGCCAGCAGCTTAGGGCGGGGAAACAATGAGCAGTTCTTC

V: TRBV7-3
J: TRBJ2-2
size: -
D: -
CDR3: CASSLLPGTTGELFF
DNA: TGTGCCAGCAGCTTACTACCGGGAACCACCGGGGAGCTGTTTTTT

V: TRBV7-3
J: TRBJ2-7
size: -
D: TRBD1
CDR3: CASSISTGAYEQYF
DNA: TGTGCCAGCAGCATCTCTACAGGGGCCTACGAGCAGTACTTC

V: TRBV5-5
J: TRBJ1-5
size: -
D: TRBD1
CDR3: CASSPRTGVSSQPQHF
DNA: TGTGCCAGCAGCCCCCGGACAGGGGTGTCAAGTCAGCCCCAGCATTTT

V: TRBV4-1
J: TRBJ1-1
size: once
D: -
CDR3: CASSQDSPVGRPMNTEAFF
DNA: TGCGCCAGCAGCCAAGATTCCCCAGTGGGGCGCCCAATGAACACTGAAGCTTTCTTT

V: TRBV7-9
J: TRBJ2-7
size: -
D: -
CDR3: CASSLFSFTTYEQYF
DNA: TGTGCCAGCAGCTTATTTTCCTTTACAACCTACGAGCAGTACTTC

V: TRBV29-1
J: TRBJ2-7
size: -
D: TRBD1
CDR3: CSVRTGGYEQYF
DNA: TGCAGCGTCCGGACAGGGGGCTACGAGCAGTACTTC

V: TRBV11-3
J: TRBJ1-1
size: once
D: -
CDR3: CASSPQKGGDTEAFF
DNA: TGTGCCAGCAGTCCACAAAAGGGAGGAGACACTGAAGCTTTCTTT

V: TRBV7-9
J: TRBJ2-7
size: once
D: TRBD2
CDR3: CASSLASGRASEQYF
DNA: TGTGCCAGCAGCTTAGCAAGCGGGAGGGCCTCCGAGCAGTACTTC

V: TRBV28
J: TRBJ1-5
size: -
D: -
CDR3: CASSSRGYQPQHF
DNA: TGTGCCAGCAGCTCCAGGGGATATCAGCCCCAGCATTTT

V: TRBV11-2
J: TRBJ2-7
size: -
D: TRBD2
CDR3: CASSLEPSGIDEQYF
DNA: TGTGCCAGCAGCTTAGAGCCTAGCGGTATTGACGAGCAGTACTTC

V: TRBV6-5
J: TRBJ1-4
size: -
D: -
CDR3: CASSPTYWEKLFF
DNA: TGTGCCAGCAGTCCTACCTATTGGGAAAAACTGTTTTTT

V: TRBV5-1
J: TRBJ2-1
size: few
D: -
CDR3: CASSLLGDNEQFF
DNA: TGCGCCAGCAGCTTGCTCGGTGACAATGAGCAGTTCTTC

V: TRBV29-1
J: TRBJ2-5
size: -
D: TRBD2
CDR3: CSVEFWGTSGSQETQYF
DNA: TGCAGCGTTGAATTCTGGGGGACTAGCGGGAGCCAAGAGACCCAGTACTTC

V: TRBV4-1
J: TRBJ1-2
size: -
D: -
CDR3: CASSQEGQLYGYTF
DNA: TGCGCCAGCAGCCAAGAGGGCCAGCTCTATGGCTACACCTTC

V: TRBV9
J: TRBJ1-4
size: -
D: -
CDR3: CASSVDRSEVKNLEKLFF
DNA: TGTGCCAGCAGCGTAGATAGGAGCGAGGTTAAGAATCTGGAAAAACTGTTTTTT

V: TRBV6-5
J: TRBJ2-1
size: -
D: TRBD2
CDR3: CASSGLAGYNEQFF
DNA: TGTGCCAGCAGTGGACTAGCGGGCTACAATGAGCAGTTCTTC

V: TRBV6-5
J: TRBJ2-7
size: -
D: TRBD1
CDR3: CASSYSRGLSYEQYF
DNA: TGTGCCAGCAGTTACTCCAGGGGGCTCTCCTACGAGCAGTACTTC

V: TRBV5-4
J: TRBJ2-7
size: -
D: -
CDR3: CASSSGSSYEQYF
DNA: TGTGCCAGCAGCTCGGGAAGCTCCTACGAGCAGTACTTC

V: TRBV6-1
J: TRBJ2-5
size: -
D: TRBD2
CDR3: CASSDGGRGETQYF
DNA: TGTGCCAGCAGTGATGGCGGGAGAGGGGAGACCCAGTACTTC

V: TRBV2
J: TRBJ1-2
size: -
D: -
CDR3: CATFRVVGAFDRRHNYGYTF
DNA: TGTGCCACGTTCAGGGTTGTAGGGGCTTTCGACCGAAGGCATAACTATGGCTACACCTTC

V: TRBV9
J: TRBJ2-7
size: -
D: TRBD2
CDR3: CASSEADRTSGRGEQYF
DNA: TGTGCCAGCAGCGAGGCCGACAGGACTAGCGGGAGGGGCGAGCAGTACTTC

V: TRBV2
J: TRBJ2-1
size: -
D: TRBD2
CDR3: CASGTKGTTVSYNEQFF
DNA: TGTGCCAGCGGGACGAAAGGGACTACCGTTTCCTACAATGAGCAGTTCTTC

V: TRBV6-5
J: TRBJ1-5
size: -
D: -
CDR3: CASSAIVHQPQHF
DNA: TGTGCCAGCAGTGCGATTGTCCATCAGCCCCAGCATTTT

V: TRBV7-9
J: TRBJ1-2
size: once
D: TRBD1
CDR3: CASSQGTGNYGYTF
DNA: TGTGCCAGCAGCCAAGGGACAGGGAACTATGGCTACACCTTC

V: TRBV14
J: TRBJ1-1
size: -
D: -
CDR3: CASSRRGENTEAFF
DNA: TGTGCCAGCAGCCGACGCGGGGAAAACACTGAAGCTTTCTTT

V: TRBV15
J: TRBJ2-7
size: -
D: -
CDR3: CATSAGIGYEQYF
DNA: TGTGCCACCAGTGCAGGGATAGGGTACGAGCAGTACTTC

V: TRBV19
J: TRBJ1-2
size: -
D: -
CDR3: CASSDRQARSFPYGYTF
DNA: TGTGCCAGTAGTGACCGACAGGCCCGAAGCTTCCCTTATGGCTACACCTTC

V: TRBV6-5
J: TRBJ1-5
size: -
D: -
CDR3: CASSYLLNQPQHF
DNA: TGTGCCAGCAGTTACCTGCTAAATCAGCCCCAGCATTTT

V: TRBV7-9
J: TRBJ1-1
size: -
D: -
CDR3: CASEPQGEAFF
DNA: TGTGCCAGCGAGCCACAGGGAGAAGCTTTCTTT

V: TRBV19
J: TRBJ1-5
size: once
D: TRBD1
CDR3: CASSYIQGSSNQPQHF
DNA: TGTGCCAGTAGTTATATACAGGGGTCAAGCAATCAGCCCCAGCATTTT

V: TRBV6-5
J: TRBJ2-1
size: -
D: -
CDR3: CASSYRRYNEQFF
DNA: TGTGCCAGCAGTTACCGGCGGTACAATGAGCAGTTCTTC

V: TRBV19
J: TRBJ2-1
size: -
D: TRBD2
CDR3: CASSGTSTYNEQFF
DNA: TGTGCCAGTAGCGGGACTAGCACCTACAATGAGCAGTTCTTC

V: TRBV18
J: TRBJ1-1
size: -
D: -
CDR3: CASSLQGIAEAFF
DNA: TGTGCCAGCTCACTACAGGGTATCGCTGAAGCTTTCTTT